These T cell receptor beta chains were read from a single sample in a study of T cells in localized non-small cell lung cancer. Sequencing was performed with immunoSEQ multiplex PCR; in TCRdb, only in-frame clones are kept and a portion is missing. In the table there are tens of thousands of clones, roughly 89% of which are singletons. The specimen was peripheral blood, collected before any cancer treatment. Receptors originate from a male donor at least 60 years old with stage I squamous cell lung carcinoma. Each CDR3 is given with its conserved first and last residue. A D gene is named only where the DNA matches it firmly. The listing skips clone size in some rows; elsewhere it reads once, few, many or a size class.

NA	TRBV27	NA	TRBJ1-6	CASNEGIYNSPLHF	TGTGCCAGCAATGAGGGGATCTATAATTCACCCCTCCACTTT
NA	TRBV7-2	NA	TRBJ1-5	CASSLRQSSNQPQHF	TGTGCCAGCAGCTTAAGACAGTCATCCAATCAGCCCCAGCATTTT
NA	TRBV2	TRBD1	TRBJ1-5	CASSPWTGEDQPQHF	TGTGCCAGCAGTCCTTGGACAGGGGAGGATCAGCCCCAGCATTTT
NA	TRBV25-1	NA	TRBJ1-4	CASGEYSSRELFF	TGTGCCAGCGGGGAATACAGCTCCCGGGAACTGTTTTTT
NA	TRBV19	TRBD1	TRBJ1-2	CASSIQGDYGYTF	TGTGCCAGTAGTATCCAGGGGGACTATGGCTACACCTTC
NA	TRBV4-3	TRBD2	TRBJ2-3	CASSLEPGLAGGPDTQYF	TGCGCCAGCAGCCTTGAACCGGGACTAGCGGGGGGTCCAGATACGCAGTATTTT
NA	TRBV14	NA	TRBJ1-2	CASSQDRGEYGYTF	TGTGCCAGCAGCCAAGACAGGGGAGAGTATGGCTACACCTTC
NA	TRBV5-4	NA	TRBJ2-3	CASSLVADTQYF	TGTGCCAGCAGCTTGGTTGCGGATACGCAGTATTTT
NA	TRBV27	TRBD1	TRBJ2-7	CASSTGGHEQYF	TGTGCCAGCAGCACAGGGGGCCACGAGCAGTACTTC
NA	TRBV28	TRBD1	TRBJ1-3	CASSPGQVFSGNTIYF	TGTGCCAGCAGTCCGGGACAGGTCTTCTCTGGAAACACCATATATTTT
NA	TRBV6-5	NA	TRBJ2-7	CASSSTPLYEQYF	TGTGCCAGCAGTTCCACACCATTATACGAGCAGTACTTC
NA	TRBV11-3	NA	TRBJ2-3	CASSLDSGFTDTQYF	TGTGCCAGCAGCTTAGACTCGGGGTTTACAGATACGCAGTATTTT
NA	TRBV7-3	NA	TRBJ2-2	CASSPISVGANTGELFF	TGTGCCAGCAGCCCAATCAGCGTAGGGGCGAACACCGGGGAGCTGTTTTTT
NA	TRBV29-1	NA	TRBJ2-2	CSVVVSPGTGELFF	TGCAGCGTTGTGGTCTCCCCGGGCACCGGGGAGCTGTTTTTT
NA	TRBV5-4	TRBD1	TRBJ2-1	CASSLVAGGYNEQFF	TGTGCCAGCAGCTTGGTGGCAGGGGGATACAATGAGCAGTTCTTC
NA	TRBV19	NA	TRBJ1-6	CASSIGLGNSPLHF	TGTGCCAGTAGTATAGGATTAGGTAATTCACCCCTCCACTTT
NA	TRBV30	NA	TRBJ2-5	CAWSGRAAQYF	TGTGCCTGGAGTGGCAGGGCAGCCCAGTACTTC
NA	TRBV4-2	TRBD2	TRBJ2-7	CASSPTSGGATEQYF	TGTGCCAGCAGCCCGACTAGCGGGGGGGCGACCGAGCAGTACTTC
NA	TRBV5-1	NA	TRBJ1-2	CASSLPVGNYGYTF	TGCGCCAGCAGCCTCCCAGTTGGTAACTATGGCTACACCTTC
NA	TRBV19	TRBD1	TRBJ1-2	CASSPQGAYGYTF	TGTGCCAGTAGCCCCCAGGGGGCGTATGGCTACACCTTC
NA	TRBV9	NA	TRBJ1-2	CASKAVKGYTF	TGTGCCAGCAAAGCGGTGAAGGGCTACACCTTC
NA	TRBV5-1	NA	TRBJ1-1	CASSLDRVNTEAFF	TGCGCCAGCAGCTTGGACAGGGTTAACACTGAAGCTTTCTTT
once	TRBV6-1	TRBD1	TRBJ1-2	CASRDGQGDGYTF	TGTGCCAGCAGAGACGGACAGGGAGATGGCTACACCTTC
NA	TRBV4-2	NA	TRBJ1-1	CASSQDLTDRLAEAFF	TGTGCCAGCAGCCAAGATTTGACGGACCGCCTCGCTGAAGCTTTCTTT
NA	TRBV7-9	NA	TRBJ1-1	CASSPFAENTEAFF	TGTGCCAGCAGCCCGTTTGCGGAGAACACTGAAGCTTTCTTT
NA	TRBV25-1	NA	TRBJ1-2	CASSESGEYGYTF	TGTGCCAGCAGTGAGTCCGGGGAGTATGGCTACACCTTC
few	TRBV14	TRBD1	TRBJ1-6	CASSQDTGGNSPLHF	TGTGCCAGCAGCCAAGACACAGGGGGTAATTCACCCCTCCACTTT
NA	TRBV5-8	NA	TRBJ1-3	CASSLAGAGNTIYF	TGTGCCAGCAGCTTGGCCGGCGCTGGAAACACCATATATTTT
NA	TRBV25-1	NA	TRBJ1-2	CASSVQGRHYGYTF	TGTGCCAGCAGTGTACAGGGCCGACACTATGGCTACACCTTC
NA	TRBV30	NA	TRBJ1-3	CAWGRTVSGNTIYF	TGTGCCTGGGGACGGACAGTCTCTGGAAACACCATATATTTT
NA	TRBV28	TRBD1	TRBJ2-7	CASSFNRGSSEQYF	TGTGCCAGCAGCTTCAACAGGGGAAGTAGCGAGCAGTACTTC
NA	TRBV6-1	NA	TRBJ2-7	CASEGISYEQYF	TGTGCCAGCGAGGGAATCTCCTACGAGCAGTACTTC
NA	TRBV7-2	NA	TRBJ2-1	CASSLSLPRGEQFF	TGTGCCAGCAGCTTATCTCTCCCCCGGGGTGAGCAGTTCTTC
NA	TRBV15	NA	TRBJ1-2	CATSTGVRDGYTF	TGTGCCACCAGCACGGGAGTCAGGGATGGCTACACCTTC
NA	TRBV19	NA	TRBJ1-2	CASRTAYGYTF	TGTGCCAGTCGGACGGCTTATGGCTACACCTTC
NA	TRBV10-2	NA	TRBJ1-2	CASSEIRGYTF	TGCGCCAGCAGTGAAATTAGGGGCTACACCTTC
NA	TRBV28	NA	TRBJ1-2	CASSSTQGHQNYGYTF	TGTGCCAGCAGTTCTACCCAGGGACACCAGAACTATGGCTACACCTTC
once	TRBV19	NA	TRBJ1-2	CASTKRGAAYGYTF	TGTGCCAGTACCAAAAGGGGGGCTGCCTATGGCTACACCTTC
NA	TRBV5-4	NA	TRBJ2-6	CASSLASGRASSGANVLTF	TGTGCCAGCAGCTTGGCCAGCGGCAGGGCTAGCTCTGGGGCCAACGTCCTGACTTTC
NA	TRBV29-1	NA	TRBJ2-5	CSVEVPGGTQYF	TGCAGCGTTGAGGTCCCCGGTGGGACCCAGTACTTC
NA	TRBV19	TRBD2	TRBJ2-7	CATRLAGGYEQYF	TGTGCCACCAGACTAGCGGGGGGATACGAGCAGTACTTC
NA	TRBV7-2	TRBD1	TRBJ2-7	CASSGPGQGRSYEQYF	TGTGCCAGCAGCGGACCGGGACAGGGAAGATCCTACGAGCAGTACTTC
NA	TRBV27	NA	TRBJ2-1	CASSFPNDNEQFF	TGTGCCAGCAGTTTCCCTAACGACAATGAGCAGTTCTTC
NA	TRBV10-2	NA	TRBJ1-2	CASSDVRANYGYTF	TGCGCCAGCAGTGATGTCAGGGCAAACTATGGCTACACCTTC
NA	TRBV5-1	NA	TRBJ2-2	CASSPGLANTGELFF	TGCGCCAGCAGCCCGGGACTGGCGAACACCGGGGAGCTGTTTTTT
NA	TRBV10-3	NA	TRBJ1-1	CAISRVGTEAFF	TGTGCCATCAGTAGGGTGGGCACTGAAGCTTTCTTT
few	TRBV9	NA	TRBJ1-1	CASSVVEGRGEAFF	TGTGCCAGCAGCGTAGTCGAGGGGAGGGGTGAAGCTTTCTTT
NA	TRBV30	NA	TRBJ2-3	CAWSGQGTDTQYF	TGTGCCTGGAGTGGACAGGGCACAGATACGCAGTATTTT
NA	TRBV14	NA	TRBJ1-2	CASSQATLTANYGYTF	TGTGCCAGCAGCCAGGCCACCCTTACAGCTAACTATGGCTACACCTTC
NA	TRBV5-1	NA	TRBJ1-1	CASSSQGIMNTEAFF	TGCGCCAGCAGTTCTCAGGGGATCATGAACACTGAAGCTTTCTTT
NA	TRBV4-1	NA	TRBJ2-2	CASSQDSAYTGELFF	TGCGCCAGCAGCCAAGATTCGGCCTACACCGGGGAGCTGTTTTTT
NA	TRBV19	NA	TRBJ2-5	CASKRGLGETQYF	TGTGCCAGTAAAAGGGGGTTGGGGGAGACCCAGTACTTC
few	TRBV6-6	NA	TRBJ2-7	CASRMTYSASYEQYF	TGTGCCAGCAGGATGACATACTCCGCTTCCTACGAGCAGTACTTC